This T cell receptor beta chain is drawn from a study of blood T cell repertoires in COVID-19. At the level of the study: The United States, Italy and Spain supplied acute and convalescent COVID-19 samples. Sample material is recorded as cDNA or gDNA derived from T cells, B-cell-depleted T cells, or PBMCs.

The length of the CDR3 is 18 residues. CDR1 is LNHDA and CDR2 is SQIVND in the germline V gene (reference sequence). V lost 3 bases and J lost 3; bases outside the gene matches: 6. Per the study methods: Reference gene primer amplification in the assay estimated nucleated cell counts. Profiling relied on immunoSEQ multiplex PCR, and the TCRdb table lists in-frame clones only, not all of them. V and J calls and clone size are as listed in that table; D and trimming were resolved from the DNA. The repertoire holds 90,000 to 130,000 clones, about 90% seen once, with 2.4% in the top ten. Sequencing was done on a sample of peripheral blood. This chain links TRBV19 with TRBJ2-2; 14 bases map to TRBD2. The sequence was obtained from a human donor in a cohort sampled during active COVID-19. The chain's CDR3 is CASSIFGLAGGYTGELFF. The CDR3 DNA reads TGTGCCAGTAGTATTTTTGGACTAGCGGGAGGATACACCGGGGAGCTGTTTTTT.